Below, 12 T cell receptor beta chains from the same sample are listed, as sequenced in a study of early T cells in non-severe SARS-CoV-2 infection. TCRdb re-derived calls from the 5' RACE reads in MiXCR, one entry per CDR3 protein. The table includes fewer than 120,000 distinct CDR3 sequences, approximately 12% detected once. The source material was whole blood, sampled at baseline. The source is an adult who was a healthcare worker with PCR-confirmed SARS-CoV-2 infection or an uninfected control (not recorded which).

The rearrangement links TRBV30 to TRBJ2-1; D not certain. This CDR3 spans 13 amino acids. Germline lookup yields CDR1 GTSNPN and CDR2 SVGIG (reference sequence). The V gene lost 3 bases and the J gene lost 6 bases, with 12 bases spanning the gap. As DNA, the CDR3 is TGTGCCTGGAGCCGCTTACGGCCCAATGAGCAGTTCTTC. Protein sequence: CAWSRLRPNEQFF.

This clonotype came up a few times. This chain connects TRBV6-1 to TRBJ1-5, with unresolved D. From germline, CDR1 is MNHNS and CDR2 SASEGT. V lost 2 bases, J lost 6 bases, and 8 bases lay in between. The length of the CDR3 is 13 residues. CDR3 DNA sequence: TGTGCCAGCAGTGAATCAGTGAGTCAGCCCCAGCATTTT. Translation gives CASSESVSQPQHF.

This clonotype was seen a few times. The chain joins TRBV5-5 to TRBJ2-2; the D gene could be TRBD1 or TRBD2 (5 bases each). V was shortened by 2 bases and J by 6 bases, with 11 bases between the two germline ends. This CDR3 comprises 14 residues. Germline V CDR1 and CDR2: SGHKS, YYEKEE (reference sequence). The CDR3, as DNA: TGTGCCAGCAGCTTCATGGGGGACGCCGGGGAGCTGTTTTTT. Translated, it gives CASSFMGDAGELFF.

This clonotype was picked up a small number of times. The chain combines TRBV20-1 with TRBJ1-2; D uncertain. Germline assignment: CDR1 DFQATT and CDR2 SNEGSKA (reference sequence). The ends were cut back, 8 bases at V and 12 bases at J, with 16 bases in the middle. The CDR3 is made up of 10 amino acids. The CDR3 region has the DNA TGCAGTCCCGGCATTGCAGGTGACACCTTC. This translates into CSPGIAGDTF.

Only a few counts were recorded for this clonotype. The chain employs TRBV28 and TRBJ2-7; no firm D call. Between the trimmed V and J ends, which lost 6 bases and 6 bases, there was a span of 12 bases. Germline lookup yields CDR1 MDHEN and CDR2 SYDVKM. This CDR3 contains 12 residues. This chain's CDR3 is CASRAAGGEQYF. Written as DNA, the CDR3 is TGTGCCAGCAGGGCGGCCGGCGGCGAGCAGTACTTC.

This clonotype was counted between two and nine times. The chain recombines TRBV6-5 with TRBJ2-3, with 10 bases aligning to TRBD2. The CDR3 sequence is 21 residues long. J lost 2 bases, V lost 2 bases, and 19 bases had no gene match. Per germline, CDR1 MNHEY and CDR2 SVGAGI. Here the CDR3 reads CASSYGRGLAGAGGVTDTQYF. The CDR3, as DNA: TGTGCCAGCAGTTACGGACGGGGGCTAGCGGGAGCTGGTGGGGTCACAGATACGCAGTATTTT.

In this sample, this clonotype turned up a few times. The chain has TRBV7-9 and TRBJ2-2, with 8 bases lining up with TRBD2. This CDR3 comprises 15 residues. Germline V gene lookup returns CDR1 SEHNR and CDR2 FQNEAQ (reference sequence). With V trimmed by 5 bases and J by 6 bases, 8 bases remained unmatched. The CDR3 nucleotides read TGTGCCAGCAGCCCCGGGGGGGGATCTGCCGGGGAGCTGTTTTTT. Protein sequence: CASSPGGGSAGELFF.

J is TRBJ1-4 and V is TRBV6-5; D is unclear. The V end was cut by 5 bases, the J end by 8 bases, with 15 bases between. CDR3 length: 14 residues. CDR1 MNHEY and CDR2 SVGAGI come from the germline V gene. The CDR3 spells CASSPVGVGEKLFF. Written as DNA, the CDR3 is TGTGCCAGCAGTCCGGTTGGGGTGGGAGAAAAACTGTTTTTT.

This clonotype has ten or more counts. The chain combines TRBV19 with TRBJ2-1; TRBD2 matches 7 bases. The CDR3 has 15 residues. V was clipped by 8 bases and J by 4 bases; unmatched bases: 11. Germline-derived CDR1 and CDR2 are LNHDA and SQIVND (reference sequence). CDR3 residues: CASVGVAGLYNEQFF. As DNA, the CDR3 is TGTGCCAGTGTAGGGGTAGCGGGTTTGTACAATGAGCAGTTCTTC.

The chain has TRBV20-1 and TRBJ1-1; a possible D gene is TRBD1 (6 bases). The V gene's germline CDR1 is DFQATT and CDR2 SNEGSKA (reference sequence). The CDR3 is made up of 15 amino acids. The ends were cut back, 0 bases at V and 3 bases at J, with 14 bases in the middle. The CDR3 DNA sequence: TGCAGTGCTAGAGATTTGCGGGGGGCGGACACTGAAGCTTTCTTT. The encoded protein is CSARDLRGADTEAFF.

This clonotype has a single count. The chain couples TRBV4-1 to TRBJ2-3; D not resolved. There are 13 residues in the CDR3. The V end lost 1 base, the J end lost 10 bases, and 12 bases lay between the germline ends. CDR1 is MGHRA and CDR2 is YSYEKL in the germline V gene. CDR3 coding DNA: TGCGCCAGCAGCCAAGGAAGGCGTCCTCCGCAGTATTTT. Amino acid sequence: CASSQGRRPPQYF.

CDR3 loop: CASSSVQGLGYTF. The CDR3 DNA reads as TGTGCCAGCAGCTCGGTGCAGGGCCTTGGCTACACCTTC. The genes are TRBV7-2 and TRBJ1-2, with D perhaps TRBD1 (5 bases). Trimming left V 4 bases short and J 7 bases short, with 13 bases between. Per germline, CDR1 SGHTA and CDR2 FQGNSA. CDR3 size: 13 residues.